Following are 18 T cell receptor beta chains from one sample sequenced in a study of CD8 T cells in Susac syndrome. RNA, at about 0.5 to 1 ug, was reverse transcribed with random hexamers. TCRdb reprocessed the immunoSEQ multiplex PCR reads via MiXCR and lists one record per CDR3 protein. The sample lists tens of thousands of distinct CDR3 sequences; roughly 92% were seen once. The sample taken for sequencing was CD8+ T cells from PBMCs. These receptors were collected from a human donor in good health.

This rearrangement joins TRBV29-1 to TRBJ2-3, with D possibly TRBD1 on 6 matching bases. CDR3 size: 14 residues. Germline CDR1 is SQVTM and CDR2 is ANQGSEA. Deletions cut 8 bases from V and 3 bases from J, with 18 bases between. CDR3 coding DNA: TGCAGCATGATCACAGGGATGGGGACAGATACGCAGTATTTT. Translating gives CSMITGMGTDTQYF.

The chain recombines TRBV30 with TRBJ2-2, with D possibly being TRBD1 (7 bases). This CDR3 has 16 residues. CDR1 and CDR2 from the germline V gene are GTSNPN and SVGIG (reference sequence). V gave up 3 bases and J gave up 6 bases, with 20 bases separating them. This CDR3 is CAWSGPGRGDAGELFF. CDR3 nucleotides: TGTGCCTGGAGCGGTCCCGGCAGGGGGGACGCCGGGGAGCTGTTTTTT. The full variable domain, in which reference TRBV30 and TRBJ2-2 provide the parts outside the CDR3, is SQTIHQWPATLVQPVGSPLSLECTVEGTSNPNLYWYRQAAGRGLQLLFYSVGIGQISSEVPQNLSASRPQDRQFILSSKKLLLSDSGFYLCAWSGPGRGDAGELFFGEGSRLTVL.

The chain links TRBV29-1 to TRBJ1-2; a weak D match, TRBD1 (5 bases). Trimming cost V 8 bases and J 5 bases, with 9 bases left between them. The germline gives CDR1 SQVTM, CDR2 ANQGSEA. This CDR3 spans 10 amino acids. The CDR3 DNA sequence: TGCAGCATTAGACAGTATGGCTACACCTTC. Its translation is CSIRQYGYTF. The full variable domain, with the rest looked up from reference TRBV29-1 and TRBJ1-2, is SAVISQKPSRDICQRGTSLTIQCQVDSQVTMMFWYRQQPGQSLTLIATANQGSEATYESGFVIDKFPISRPNLTFSTLTVSNMSPEDSSIYLCSIRQYGYTFGSGTRLTVV.

This chain links TRBV21-1 with TRBJ2-2; TRBD2, the D gene given by the table, was not confirmed from the DNA. TRBV21-1 is assigned pseudogene status. The CDR3 length is 19 residues. CDR3 in amino acids: CASRTLSVRAGANTGELFF. The CDR3 region has the DNA TGTGCCAGCAGAACCCTATCAGTTAGAGCGGGAGCGAACACCGGGGAGCTGTTTTTT.

V is TRBV13 and J is TRBJ2-2; 8 bases are shared with TRBD1. Trimming at V came to 2 bases and at J to 3 bases, leaving 2 bases not matched to a gene. The germline CDR1 and CDR2 sequences are PRHDT and FYEKMQ (reference sequence). The CDR3 has 15 amino acids. CDR3 in amino acids: CASSLNRGDTGELFF. In DNA form, the CDR3 reads TGTGCCAGCAGCTTAAACAGGGGGGACACCGGGGAGCTGTTTTTT. The entire variable domain, with the rest obtained from reference TRBV13 and TRBJ2-2, is as follows: AAGVIQSPRHLIKEKRETATLKCYPIPRHDTVYWYQQGPGQDPQFLISFYEKMQSDKGSIPDRFSAQQFSDYHSELNMSSLELGDSALYFCASSLNRGDTGELFFGEGSRLTVL.

The rearrangement uses TRBV7-9 and TRBJ2-3; D is ambiguous. Trimming shortened V by 4 bases and J by 2 bases, and 7 bases separated the two germline ends. Germline lookup yields CDR1 SEHNR and CDR2 FQNEAQ (reference sequence). CDR3 length: 13 residues. CDR3 protein: CASSSNPTDTQYF. CDR3 DNA sequence: TGTGCCAGCAGCTCCAACCCCACAGATACGCAGTATTTT.

V and J are TRBV20-1 and TRBJ2-3, with 7 bases lining up with TRBD2. Unmatched junction bases numbered 10, after V lost 1 base and J lost 0 bases. The CDR3 sequence is 17 residues long. Germline loops: CDR1 DFQATT, CDR2 SNEGSKA (reference sequence). In DNA, the CDR3 is TGCAGTGCTAGAGCGAGATTGGGGCGGGAGAGCACAGATACGCAGTATTTT. It yields the protein CSARARLGRESTDTQYF.

This sequence joins TRBV4-1 and TRBJ2-7; TRBD1 is a possible D gene (6 bases). The CDR3 contains 15 residues. CDR1 is MGHRA, CDR2 YSYEKL, per germline. V lost 0 bases and J 2 bases, leaving 11 bases between the germline ends. The CDR3 spells CASSQEGASAYEQYF. DNA for the CDR3: TGCGCCAGCAGCCAAGAGGGGGCGTCAGCCTACGAGCAGTACTTC.

The gene calls are TRBV2 and TRBJ1-3; D is uncertain. The germline CDR1 and CDR2 sequences are SNHLY and FYNNEI. The CDR3 has 15 amino acids. Between the trimmed V and J ends, which lost 0 bases and 1 base, there was a span of 7 bases. In nucleotides, the CDR3 is TGTGCCAGCAGTGAAGCACCCACTTCTGGAAACACCATATATTTT. It is translated as CASSEAPTSGNTIYF. Based on the CDR3 plus reference TRBV2 and TRBJ1-3, the full variable domain is EPEVTQTPSHQVTQMGQEVILRCVPISNHLYFYWYRQILGQKVEFLVSFYNNEISEKSEIFDDQFSVERPDGSNFTLKIRSTKLEDSAMYFCASSEAPTSGNTIYFGEGSWLTVV.

The chain combines TRBV6-9 with TRBJ1-3; D is ambiguous. Per germline, CDR1 MNHGY and CDR2 SVAAGI. V lost 2 bases, J lost 4 bases, and 3 bases lay in between. This CDR3 region has 12 residues. CDR3 nucleotides: TGTGCCAGCAGTTATAAGGGAAACACCATATATTTT. It codes for CASSYKGNTIYF.

This clonotype was seen a single time. The chain links TRBV5-6 to TRBJ1-1, with D unresolved. The germline V gene has CDR1 SGHDT and CDR2 YYEEEE. The V and J ends lost 0 bases and 7 bases respectively, with 10 bases between them. This CDR3 region has 13 residues. The CDR3 reads CASSLGRTIEAFF. CDR3 nucleotide sequence: TGTGCCAGCAGCTTGGGGCGGACGATTGAAGCTTTCTTT. The full variable domain, its missing parts supplied by reference TRBV5-6 and TRBJ1-1, is DAGVTQSPTHLIKTRGQQVTLRCSPKSGHDTVSWYQQALGQGPQFIFQYYEEEERQRGNFPDRFSGHQFPNYSSELNVNALLLGDSALYLCASSLGRTIEAFFGQGTRLTVV.

The chain links TRBV19 to TRBJ2-1; 9 bases map to TRBD1. The CDR3 loop spans 15 amino acids. Trimming at V came to 1 base and at J to 9 bases, leaving 7 bases not matched to a gene. Germline CDR1 reads LNHDA; CDR2 reads SQIVND (reference sequence). CDR3 loop: CASSIGETGGIEQFF. As DNA, the CDR3 is TGTGCCAGTAGTATAGGTGAGACAGGGGGTATTGAGCAGTTCTTC.

The chain joins TRBV19 to TRBJ1-1; 7 positions match TRBD1. This CDR3 has 14 residues. The V gene end was trimmed by 3 bases and the J gene end by 2 bases; junction bases not matched to a gene: 3. Germline loops: CDR1 LNHDA, CDR2 SQIVND (reference sequence). The CDR3 sequence is CASSIWDSNTEAFF. In nucleotides, the CDR3 is TGTGCCAGTAGTATTTGGGACAGCAACACTGAAGCTTTCTTT. Variable domain in full (rest from reference TRBV19 and TRBJ1-1): DGGITQSPKYLFRKEGQNVTLSCEQNLNHDAMYWYRQDPGQGLRLIYYSQIVNDFQKGDIAEGYSVSREKKESFPLTVTSAQKNPTAFYLCASSIWDSNTEAFFGQGTRLTVV.

The rearrangement joins TRBV6-2 or TRBV6-3 to TRBJ2-7, with 12 bases identical to TRBD1. CDR1 is MNHEY, CDR2 SVGEGT, per germline. V lost 2 bases, J lost 5 bases, and 10 bases stayed unmatched. This CDR3 is 17 amino acids long. The CDR3 sequence is CASSYPGGTGGSDEQYF. The CDR3 region has the DNA TGTGCCAGCAGTTACCCAGGCGGGACAGGGGGCTCAGACGAGCAGTACTTC.

This clonotype has only a few counts. V usage is TRBV11-2 and J usage is TRBJ2-5; no definite D call. This CDR3 comprises 16 residues. CDR1 SGHAT and CDR2 FQNNGV come from the germline V gene. V was pared by 0 bases and J by 5 bases, with 16 bases between. This CDR3 is CASSLDQAVREETQYF. CDR3 bases: TGTGCCAGCAGCTTAGATCAGGCGGTTAGAGAGGAGACCCAGTACTTC.

This chain joins TRBV10-3 and TRBJ2-5; no clear D. This CDR3 comprises 14 residues. Trimming took off 0 bases at V and 0 bases at J, with 5 bases between the two ends. Germline lookup yields CDR1 ENHRY and CDR2 SYGVKD. In nucleotides, the CDR3 is TGTGCCATCAGTGAGTCGACGGACCAAGAGACCCAGTACTTC. It yields the protein CAISESTDQETQYF.

This clonotype was observed a single time. The chain recombines TRBV6-5 with TRBJ2-3; the match to TRBD2 covers 11 bases. The CDR3 totals 15 residues. V shed 5 bases and J 0 bases; nucleotides not matched to a gene: 1. Germline lookup yields CDR1 MNHEY and CDR2 SVGAGI. In DNA form, the CDR3 reads TGTGCCAGCAGTGCTAGCGGGGGGAGCACAGATACGCAGTATTTT. Protein product: CASSASGGSTDTQYF.

The V and J genes are TRBV2 and TRBJ2-7; the match to TRBD2 covers 7 bases. Losses at the gene ends were 7 bases for V and 0 bases for J; bases not matched to a gene: 6. Germline values: CDR1 SNHLY, CDR2 FYNNEI. The CDR3 runs 14 residues. The CDR3 loop reads CASTDGDYSYEQYF. The CDR3 DNA reads TGTGCCAGCACGGACGGGGACTACTCCTACGAGCAGTACTTC.